Described below is a single T cell receptor beta chain sequence and its context. What it binds is unknown. Between the trimmed V and J ends, which lost 0 bases and 8 bases, there was a span of 21 bases. Germline lookup yields CDR1 ENHRY and CDR2 SYGVKD. This CDR3 comprises 17 residues. Produced via immunoSEQ multiplex PCR; TCRdb's table is partial and in-frame only. The sample includes about 66,000 clones, 60% to 75% of them seen just once. Documented time point: week 35, safety follow-up. All doses held 300 ug of mutant IDH1 20-mer peptide, with topical imiquimod. This record belongs to a study of a mutant IDH1 vaccine in newly diagnosed glioma. Study in general: The first vaccination came 4-6 weeks after radiotherapy alone, or with temozolomide cycles.

The chain carries TRBV10-3 and TRBJ2-3; D is undetermined. The receptor was derived from a man aged 45-65 years with glioma. The sample in question was PBMCs, obtained from a glioma patient whose treatment included an IDH1 peptide vaccine. The CDR3 sequence is CAISESSRSSSPRTQYF. The DNA of the CDR3 is TGTGCCATCAGTGAGTCGAGTAGGAGCTCCTCACCCCGTACGCAGTATTTT.